The source of this TCR beta chain is a study of T cell responses to AZD1222 COVID-19 vaccine. Turning to this clone: Its target is unknown.

Study-level findings and limits: The donor cohort was predominantly white British with a female majority, and clonal diversity may have been underestimated.

Sequenced by immunoSEQ multiplex PCR; TCRdb stores in-frame clones only, minus some. Among around 170,000 clones listed, roughly 93% were seen once. In germline, CDR1 is MNHEY, CDR2 SMNVEV (reference sequence). This CDR3 spans 15 amino acids. Deletions cut 3 bases from V and 3 bases from J, with 12 bases between. The rearrangement uses TRBV27 and TRBJ1-5, with D unresolved. The sequence was collected from an adult in good health. The specimen was peripheral blood, collected on day 0 of AZD1222 vaccination. Here the CDR3 reads CASSLSSGLNQPQHF. The CDR3 DNA is TGTGCCAGCAGTTTGAGTTCCGGACTCAATCAGCCCCAGCATTTT.